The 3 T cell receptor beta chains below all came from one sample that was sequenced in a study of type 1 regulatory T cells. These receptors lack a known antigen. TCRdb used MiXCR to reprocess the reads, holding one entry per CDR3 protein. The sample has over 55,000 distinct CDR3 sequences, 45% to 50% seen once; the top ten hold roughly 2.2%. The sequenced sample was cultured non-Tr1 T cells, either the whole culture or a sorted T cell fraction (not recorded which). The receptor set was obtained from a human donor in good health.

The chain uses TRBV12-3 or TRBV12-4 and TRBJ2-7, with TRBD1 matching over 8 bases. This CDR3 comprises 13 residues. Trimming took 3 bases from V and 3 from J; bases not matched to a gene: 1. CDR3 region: CASSFGQGYEQYF. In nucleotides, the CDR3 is TGTGCCAGCAGTTTTGGACAGGGCTACGAGCAGTACTTC.

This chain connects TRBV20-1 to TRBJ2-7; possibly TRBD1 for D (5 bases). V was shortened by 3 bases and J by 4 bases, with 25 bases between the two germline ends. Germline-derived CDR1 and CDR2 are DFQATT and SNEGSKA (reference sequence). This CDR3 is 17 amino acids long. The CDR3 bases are TGCAGTGCTAGTATGCTCTTCCAGGGAAAGAATGTTTACGAGCAGTACTTC. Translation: CSASMLFQGKNVYEQYF.

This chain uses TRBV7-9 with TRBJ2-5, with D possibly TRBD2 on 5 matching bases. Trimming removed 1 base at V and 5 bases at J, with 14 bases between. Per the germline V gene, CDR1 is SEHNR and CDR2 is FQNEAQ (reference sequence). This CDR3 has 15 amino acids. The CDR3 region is CASSLVLSSSETQYF. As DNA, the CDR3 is TGTGCCAGCAGCTTAGTTCTATCTAGCTCGGAGACCCAGTACTTC.